This T cell receptor (beta chain) was documented in a study of T-cell reconstitution after alpha-beta-depleted transplantation in children (dated by TCRdb to 2016 to 2017). About the investigation overall: Using TCR repertoire profiling, the study followed T-cell immune reconstitution in a quantitative way in children after TCRalphabeta/CD19-depleted allogeneic hematopoietic cell transplantation.

Libraries were made using PCR. Sequencing instrument: Illumina HiSeq 2500. TCR library preparation used molecular barcoding, with unique molecular identifiers applied to normalize quantification of the TCRbeta repertoire. TCRdb ran its own pipeline on the public reads, namely fastp trimming at Q25 and MiXCR clone calling, and kept in-frame beta chains. Rows with a matching CDR3 protein are joined into one entry that keeps the most common DNA and genes. Across this sample there are about 540,000 distinct CDR3 sequences, with 15% to 20% seen only once. Over 3% of the sample is held by the ten biggest clonotypes. On this clonotype itself: Its binding antigen is unknown. No clone much larger than this one lies a single base away; base qualities are absent.

From its cysteine to its phenylalanine, the CDR3 spans 12 amino acids. Here the CDR3 DNA is all that survives: 36 bases in frame from base 1. The CDR1 and CDR2 encoded by the germline V gene (reference sequence) are MNHNY and SVGAGI. The germline ends are 8 bases apart after V is trimmed by 2 bases and J by 9 bases. The sequence came from a human donor who donated a stem cell graft to a child with acute lymphoblastic leukemia. The chain links TRBV6-6 with TRBJ2-1; the D gene cannot be resolved reliably. The specimen comprised PBMCs from the stem cell graft donor, sampled from the stem cell graft. At the DNA level, the sequence is TGTGCCAGCAGTTACGAGCGTCCTGAGCAGTTCTTC. Translated, this is CASSYERPEQFF.